A selection of T cell receptor beta chains follows, all from one sample in a study of control samples from healthy donors and cancer patients. Assay: immunoSEQ multiplex PCR; the TCRdb copy retains only in-frame clones and omits some. The table lists roughly 120,000 clones, around 89% of them singletons. Specimen: blood. These TCRs come from a woman aged 45-60 years in good health. CDR3s include the opening cysteine and the closing phenylalanine or tryptophan. A D gene is named only where the DNA matches it firmly. The size field is filled for only some rows; it gives once, few, many or a size class.

j_call: TRBJ2-2; v_call: TRBV7-3; d_call: -; clone_size: -; cdr3_nt: TGTGCCAGCAGCTTGGAGGGGGCGGTGCAGACCGGGGAGCTGTTTTTT; cdr3_aa: CASSLEGAVQTGELFF
j_call: TRBJ2-7; v_call: TRBV5-1; d_call: -; clone_size: -; cdr3_nt: TGCGCCAGCAGGCCGGTGGATTTGTCGAACGAGCAGTACTTC; cdr3_aa: CASRPVDLSNEQYF
j_call: TRBJ1-6; v_call: TRBV19; d_call: TRBD1; clone_size: -; cdr3_nt: TGTGCCAGTAGTAATCCGAGACAGGGCGATTTGTCACCCCTCCACTTT; cdr3_aa: CASSNPRQGDLSPLHF
j_call: TRBJ2-1; v_call: TRBV20-1; d_call: -; clone_size: once; cdr3_nt: TGCAGTGCCACCCGGGTGGAGCAGTTCTTC; cdr3_aa: CSATRVEQFF
j_call: TRBJ1-6; v_call: TRBV15; d_call: -; clone_size: -; cdr3_nt: TGTGCCACCAGCCCCCCCCTTGCACCCCTCCACTTT; cdr3_aa: CATSPPLAPLHF
j_call: TRBJ2-4; v_call: TRBV12-5; d_call: -; clone_size: -; cdr3_nt: TGTGCTAGTGGTTTGGTAAACGGGGGCTCCGTCAAAAACATTCAGTACTTC; cdr3_aa: CASGLVNGGSVKNIQYF
j_call: TRBJ2-2; v_call: TRBV4-1; d_call: TRBD1; clone_size: few; cdr3_nt: TGCGCCAGCCGATCCCCGGGACAGACGAACACCGGGGAGCTGTTTTTT; cdr3_aa: CASRSPGQTNTGELFF
j_call: TRBJ1-4; v_call: TRBV7-2; d_call: -; clone_size: -; cdr3_nt: TGTGCCAGCAGCCTGGCCGGGTCTAATGAAAAACTGTTTTTT; cdr3_aa: CASSLAGSNEKLFF
j_call: TRBJ2-1; v_call: TRBV30; d_call: -; clone_size: few; cdr3_nt: TGTGCCTGGAAGCTCGGTGGGGAGCAGTTCTTC; cdr3_aa: CAWKLGGEQFF
j_call: TRBJ1-2; v_call: TRBV30; d_call: -; clone_size: -; cdr3_nt: TGTGCCTGGAGTACTGGGCCCGGCTACACCTTC; cdr3_aa: CAWSTGPGYTF
j_call: TRBJ1-1; v_call: TRBV5-1; d_call: -; clone_size: -; cdr3_nt: TGCGCCAGCAGCTTATCCGACGGCAACACTGAAGCTTTCTTT; cdr3_aa: CASSLSDGNTEAFF
j_call: TRBJ1-1; v_call: TRBV29-1; d_call: TRBD1; clone_size: -; cdr3_nt: TGCAGCGTTGGGAGCCTCTGGACAGGAAGGTGGGACACTGAAGCTTTCTTT; cdr3_aa: CSVGSLWTGRWDTEAFF
j_call: TRBJ2-1; v_call: TRBV12-5; d_call: -; clone_size: -; cdr3_nt: TGTGCTAGTGGTTTGCGGCCGGGACGGGAGTTCTTC; cdr3_aa: CASGLRPGREFF
j_call: TRBJ1-2; v_call: TRBV5-1; d_call: TRBD1; clone_size: -; cdr3_nt: TGCGCCAGCAGCCTTGAGACAGGGGTTAGGTATGGCTACACCTTC; cdr3_aa: CASSLETGVRYGYTF
j_call: TRBJ2-6; v_call: TRBV28; d_call: -; clone_size: -; cdr3_nt: TGTGCCAGCAGTTTGCGTAGCTCTGGGGCCAACGTCCTGACTTTC; cdr3_aa: CASSLRSSGANVLTF
j_call: TRBJ2-7; v_call: TRBV27; d_call: TRBD2; clone_size: -; cdr3_nt: TGTGCCAGCAGTTTAAGCGGGGTCTACGAGCAGTACTTC; cdr3_aa: CASSLSGVYEQYF
j_call: TRBJ1-2; v_call: TRBV12-3/TRBV12-4; d_call: -; clone_size: -; cdr3_nt: TGTGCCAGCAGCCCGGATCGGGATGGCTACACCTTC; cdr3_aa: CASSPDRDGYTF
j_call: TRBJ1-2; v_call: TRBV4-1; d_call: -; clone_size: -; cdr3_nt: TGCGCCAGCAGTCTACCGGGGATCTATGGCTACACCTTC; cdr3_aa: CASSLPGIYGYTF
j_call: TRBJ2-5; v_call: TRBV11-2; d_call: -; clone_size: -; cdr3_nt: TGTGCCAGCAGCGTGCTAACAGGGAATGTTCAGACCCAGTACTTC; cdr3_aa: CASSVLTGNVQTQYF
j_call: TRBJ2-2; v_call: TRBV5-5; d_call: TRBD1; clone_size: -; cdr3_nt: TGTGCCAGCAGCTGGACAGGCGGTGACACCGGGGAGCTGTTTTTT; cdr3_aa: CASSWTGGDTGELFF
j_call: TRBJ2-5; v_call: TRBV21-1; d_call: -; clone_size: -; cdr3_nt: TGTGCCAGTCGGGACTCGGTGCGGGAGGCCGGAGAGACCCAGTACTTC; cdr3_aa: CASRDSVREAGETQYF
j_call: TRBJ2-1; v_call: TRBV6-2/TRBV6-3; d_call: TRBD2; clone_size: -; cdr3_nt: TGTGCCAGCAGTTACGGTAGCGGGAGTGAGCAGTTCTTC; cdr3_aa: CASSYGSGSEQFF
j_call: TRBJ2-3; v_call: TRBV27; d_call: -; clone_size: -; cdr3_nt: TGTGCCAGCAGTAACCTCCCCACAGATACGCAGTATTTT; cdr3_aa: CASSNLPTDTQYF
j_call: TRBJ1-1; v_call: TRBV3-1/TRBV3-2; d_call: -; clone_size: -; cdr3_nt: TGTGCCAGCAGAAAGACAGCGAACACTGAAGCTTTCTTT; cdr3_aa: CASRKTANTEAFF
j_call: TRBJ1-2; v_call: TRBV4-2; d_call: -; clone_size: -; cdr3_nt: TGTGCCAGCAGCCAAGAAGGGACCCTATCCTCGGGCTACACCTTC; cdr3_aa: CASSQEGTLSSGYTF
j_call: TRBJ2-6; v_call: TRBV11-2; d_call: TRBD2; clone_size: -; cdr3_nt: TGTGCCAGCAGCCCCTTCCCCCGGGGGGGCTCTGGGGCCAACGTCCTGACTTTC; cdr3_aa: CASSPFPRGGSGANVLTF
j_call: TRBJ1-3; v_call: TRBV12-3/TRBV12-4; d_call: -; clone_size: -; cdr3_nt: TGTGCCAGCAGGAGTGGAAACACCATATATTTT; cdr3_aa: CASRSGNTIYF
j_call: TRBJ2-7; v_call: TRBV4-2; d_call: -; clone_size: -; cdr3_nt: TGTGCCAGCAGCCAAGGGAATTACGAGCAGTACTTC; cdr3_aa: CASSQGNYEQYF
j_call: TRBJ1-1; v_call: TRBV12-3/TRBV12-4; d_call: -; clone_size: -; cdr3_nt: TGTGCCAGCAGGCCATCGGAGACTGAAGCTTTCTTT; cdr3_aa: CASRPSETEAFF
j_call: TRBJ2-1; v_call: TRBV12-3/TRBV12-4; d_call: TRBD2; clone_size: -; cdr3_nt: TGTGCCAGCGGGACTACGAAGATGGGTGAGCAGTTCTTC; cdr3_aa: CASGTTKMGEQFF
j_call: TRBJ1-1; v_call: TRBV6-2/TRBV6-3; d_call: -; clone_size: -; cdr3_nt: TGTGCCAGCAGTTACTCGAAAGAAGGTGGCACTGAAGCTTTCTTT; cdr3_aa: CASSYSKEGGTEAFF
j_call: TRBJ2-7; v_call: TRBV2; d_call: -; clone_size: -; cdr3_nt: TGTGCCAGCACCGACAGACACTGGCAGCAGTACTTC; cdr3_aa: CASTDRHWQQYF
j_call: TRBJ2-6; v_call: TRBV19; d_call: TRBD1; clone_size: -; cdr3_nt: TGTGCCAGTAGTATAGGCGAGGGCAGGGGGCGCGTCCTGACTTTC; cdr3_aa: CASSIGEGRGRVLTF
j_call: TRBJ1-4; v_call: TRBV5-1; d_call: -; clone_size: -; cdr3_nt: TGCGCCAGCAGCTTGGCGCTAAGGCTCGAGCCTAATGAAAAACTGTTTTTT; cdr3_aa: CASSLALRLEPNEKLFF
j_call: TRBJ2-2; v_call: TRBV5-6; d_call: -; clone_size: once; cdr3_nt: TGTGCCAGCAGCTTGGCCGAGGGGCAGCTGTTTTTT; cdr3_aa: CASSLAEGQLFF
j_call: TRBJ2-2; v_call: TRBV25-1; d_call: -; clone_size: once; cdr3_nt: TGTGCCAGCAGTGACTTGGGGTTTCTAGCCACCGGGGAGCTGTTTTTT; cdr3_aa: CASSDLGFLATGELFF
j_call: TRBJ1-5; v_call: TRBV7-2; d_call: -; clone_size: -; cdr3_nt: TGTGCCAGCAGCCTACACTCGGGTACCAATCAGCCCCAGCATTTT; cdr3_aa: CASSLHSGTNQPQHF
j_call: TRBJ1-6; v_call: TRBV3-1/TRBV3-2; d_call: -; clone_size: -; cdr3_nt: TGTGCCAGCAGCCAAGGACAGTACGGTTCACCCCTCCACTTT; cdr3_aa: CASSQGQYGSPLHF
j_call: TRBJ1-4; v_call: TRBV25-1; d_call: -; clone_size: -; cdr3_nt: TGTGCCAGCAGTGAATATGGGGCAGGGGCAACTAATGAAAAACTGTTTTTT; cdr3_aa: CASSEYGAGATNEKLFF
j_call: TRBJ1-4; v_call: TRBV28; d_call: -; clone_size: once; cdr3_nt: TGTGCCAGCGTTACCCGACCGGGGAGTGAAAAACTGTTTTTT; cdr3_aa: CASVTRPGSEKLFF
j_call: TRBJ1-2; v_call: TRBV24-1; d_call: -; clone_size: -; cdr3_nt: TGTGCCACCAGTGATTCGCGAACCCACAGGGCCGACTATGGCTACACCTTC; cdr3_aa: CATSDSRTHRADYGYTF
j_call: TRBJ1-2; v_call: TRBV6-5; d_call: -; clone_size: -; cdr3_nt: TGTGCCAGCAGCGGGATCCCCTTTAACTATGGCTACACCTTC; cdr3_aa: CASSGIPFNYGYTF
j_call: TRBJ2-2; v_call: TRBV2; d_call: -; clone_size: -; cdr3_nt: TGTGCCAGCAGTGCCCCGGGAGTAAAGACCGGGGAGCTGTTTTTT; cdr3_aa: CASSAPGVKTGELFF
j_call: TRBJ2-7; v_call: TRBV7-9; d_call: -; clone_size: once; cdr3_nt: TGTGCCAGCAAGAAGAGCGTCTCCTACGAGCAGTACTTC; cdr3_aa: CASKKSVSYEQYF
j_call: TRBJ2-3; v_call: TRBV7-3; d_call: -; clone_size: -; cdr3_nt: TGTGCCAGCAGCCTCCTCGGGGGTGAGGGTGATACGCAGTATTTT; cdr3_aa: CASSLLGGEGDTQYF
j_call: TRBJ2-5; v_call: TRBV7-2; d_call: TRBD2; clone_size: -; cdr3_nt: TGTGCCAGCAGCTTATCGGGCGGGGGTATGCCCAGAGAGACCCAGTACTTC; cdr3_aa: CASSLSGGGMPRETQYF